Listed below are T cell receptor beta chains from one sample, sequenced in a study of OX40 agonist ivuxolimab in advanced cancers. TCRdb's copy holds only in-frame clones and misses some; the assay was immunoSEQ multiplex PCR. The sample lists tens of thousands of clones, 75% to 90% occurring once. The source was CD4+ or CD8+ T cells sorted from blood, collected in a trial of the OX40 agonist ivuxolimab. The receptors originated from an adult with an advanced solid tumor such as melanoma, head and neck, liver or kidney cancer. The CDR3 runs from the conserved cysteine through the conserved F or W. D genes are given only for firm matches. Size tells how often a clone was seen (once, few, many) or the class of an expanded clone, and some rows leave it out.

j_call v_call d_call clone_size cdr3_nt cdr3_aa
TRBJ2-5 TRBV7-6 TRBD2 NA TGTGCCAGCAGCGCAGCGGGAGACCGCGGGGAGACCCAGTACTTC CASSAAGDRGETQYF
TRBJ2-5 TRBV27 TRBD1 once TGTGCCAGCAGTGGGTGGGACAGGGGAGAGACCCAGTACTTC CASSGWDRGETQYF
TRBJ1-5 TRBV9 NA NA TGTGCCAGCAGCGTACAGGGAAATCAGCCCCAGCATTTT CASSVQGNQPQHF
TRBJ2-2 TRBV30 NA NA TGTGCCTGGAGTGTAGGACAGCACACCGGGGAGCTGTTTTTT CAWSVGQHTGELFF
TRBJ1-1 TRBV10-3 TRBD1 NA TGTGCCAGCAGTTCGGGACAGGGTGAAGCTTTCTTT CASSSGQGEAFF
TRBJ2-2 TRBV27 NA NA TGTGCCAGCAGTTACGCAGGGAGGATCACCGGGGAGCTGTTTTTT CASSYAGRITGELFF
TRBJ2-2 TRBV9 NA NA TGTGCCAGCAGCGTAGGTTCAGGGGCGCCCACCGGGGAGCTGTTTTTT CASSVGSGAPTGELFF
TRBJ2-2 TRBV4-3 TRBD2 NA TGCGCCAGCAGCCTCGCGGGAGGGTTCACCGGGGAGCTGTTTTTT CASSLAGGFTGELFF
TRBJ2-7 TRBV6-1 NA NA TGTGCCAGCAGTGAACTTGCCGGGACCAACTTC CASSELAGTNF
TRBJ2-5 TRBV7-6 TRBD2 NA TGTGCCAGCAGCTTAGGTGGACTAGAAGAGACCCAGTACTTC CASSLGGLEETQYF
TRBJ1-1 TRBV18 NA NA TGTGCCAGCTCATCGGGACAAGGTCGAACCACTGAAGCTTTCTTT CASSSGQGRTTEAFF
TRBJ2-7 TRBV27 NA NA TGTGCCAGCAAACCCGGCCAGGGAGACGCCTACGAGCAGTACTTC CASKPGQGDAYEQYF
TRBJ2-7 TRBV30 TRBD2 NA TGTGCCTGGGCCCCTGGCGGGAGGAACGAGCAGTACTTC CAWAPGGRNEQYF
TRBJ2-7 TRBV4-1 TRBD1 NA TGCGCCAGCAGCCTTCACACCGGGACAGGCTACGAGCAGTACTTC CASSLHTGTGYEQYF
TRBJ2-7 TRBV27 TRBD2 NA TGTGCCAGCAGTCAAACTAGCGGGAGTGGCTACGAGCAGTACTTC CASSQTSGSGYEQYF
TRBJ2-3 TRBV4-1 NA NA TGCGCCAGCAGCCAACCGACCAGGGGAGAACGCACAGATACGCAGTATTTT CASSQPTRGERTDTQYF
TRBJ1-5 TRBV15 NA once TGTGCCACCAGCAGAGATATGGGAAATCAGCCCCAGCATTTT CATSRDMGNQPQHF
TRBJ1-3 TRBV10-1 NA few TGCGCCAGCAAAATCGGAAACACCATATATTTT CASKIGNTIYF
TRBJ2-3 TRBV6-6 TRBD1 NA TGTGCCAGCAGCTACAGGGGTGAACCCACAGATACGCAGTATTTT CASSYRGEPTDTQYF
TRBJ2-7 TRBV4-1 TRBD1 NA TGCGCCAGCAGCCAAGAAGGTCAGGGGGCGTACGAGCAGTACTTC CASSQEGQGAYEQYF
TRBJ2-7 TRBV11-3 NA NA TGTGCCAGCAGCCGTACAGGCTACGAGCAGTACTTC CASSRTGYEQYF
TRBJ2-3 TRBV27 TRBD2 NA TGTGCCAGCAGTTGGACTAGCGGGGCAGATACGCAGTATTTT CASSWTSGADTQYF
TRBJ2-3 TRBV6-1 NA NA TGTGCCAGCACCCTAGCTCCGGCAGATACGCAGTATTTT CASTLAPADTQYF
TRBJ2-2 TRBV5-1 TRBD1 NA TGCGCCAGCAGCCCGGGACAGGGGACCACCGGGGAGCTGTTTTTT CASSPGQGTTGELFF
TRBJ2-7 TRBV28 NA NA TGTGCCAGCAGCCTGGGGGGTTACGAGCAGTACTTC CASSLGGYEQYF
TRBJ1-6 TRBV2 NA once TGTGCCAGCAGTGATACGGAGTGGGGGAGGGATAATTCACCCCTCCACTTT CASSDTEWGRDNSPLHF
TRBJ2-2 TRBV19 NA NA TGTGCCAGTAGTATAGATCGGGGTGTGAGGACCGGGGAGCTGTTTTTT CASSIDRGVRTGELFF
TRBJ2-1 TRBV2 NA NA TGTGCCAGCAGTCTGATAGGGGGGGACTACAATGAGCAGTTCTTC CASSLIGGDYNEQFF
TRBJ2-3 TRBV6-1 NA few TGTGCCAGCAGTAAGTGGGAGGAGGCAACAGATACGCAGTATTTT CASSKWEEATDTQYF
TRBJ2-7 TRBV14 NA NA TGTGCCAGCAGCCAGTACAGGTCCTCCTACGAGCAGTACTTC CASSQYRSSYEQYF
TRBJ1-3 TRBV7-9 TRBD1 few TGTGCCAGCAGCTCTACAGGGGTTATAGCGGGAAACACCATATATTTT CASSSTGVIAGNTIYF
TRBJ2-3 TRBV30 NA NA TGTGCCTGGACCCTAGGGGCGGACACAGATACGCAGTATTTT CAWTLGADTDTQYF
TRBJ2-5 TRBV5-4 TRBD1 NA TGTGCCAGCAGCTTCCAGGGGGCGCGGGAGACCCAGTACTTC CASSFQGARETQYF
TRBJ2-7 TRBV6-6 NA NA TGTGCCAGCAGTTATTTGCGCGAGCAGTACTTC CASSYLREQYF
TRBJ1-6 TRBV30 NA few TGTGCCTGGACACCCCCAGGGGTGGGCAATTCACCCCTCCACTTT CAWTPPGVGNSPLHF
TRBJ2-3 TRBV23-1 TRBD1 NA TGCGCCAGCAGTCAACCGGGACAGAGTACAGATACGCAGTATTTT CASSQPGQSTDTQYF
TRBJ2-7 TRBV6-6 NA NA TGTGCCAGCAGTTACTCCGGGACACCCTACGAGCAGTACTTC CASSYSGTPYEQYF
TRBJ1-5 TRBV18 NA NA TGTGCCAGCTCACCCCGACGCAATCAGCCCCAGCATTTT CASSPRRNQPQHF
TRBJ1-4 TRBV21-1 NA NA TGTGCCAGCAGCAATTACGACAGGGGTAGGGGAACTAATGAAAAACTGTTTTTT CASSNYDRGRGTNEKLFF
TRBJ1-2 TRBV15 NA NA TGTGCCACCAGCTCGGATAGTGGAAAGACCTATGGCTACACCTTC CATSSDSGKTYGYTF
TRBJ2-3 TRBV6-1 TRBD2 few TGTGCCAGCAGTGGAGTCGCAGGGAGGGGCACAGATACGCAGTATTTT CASSGVAGRGTDTQYF
TRBJ2-1 TRBV10-3 NA NA TGTGCCATCCGTCGGGGAGTAGCCTACAATGAGCAGTTCTTC CAIRRGVAYNEQFF
TRBJ2-5 TRBV11-2 NA NA TGTGCCAGCAGCTTAACGGGTCTGGGAGAGACCCAGTACTTC CASSLTGLGETQYF
TRBJ1-1 TRBV13 NA NA TGTGCCAGCAGCTTAGGAGGGAGGGCTGAAGCTTTCTTT CASSLGGRAEAFF
TRBJ2-1 TRBV5-6 NA NA TGTGCCAGCAGCTTTTGGCTCTTAGACTCCTACAATGAGCAGTTCTTC CASSFWLLDSYNEQFF
TRBJ1-2 TRBV11-3 TRBD1 NA TGTGCCAGCAGCATAGAAGGACAGGGGGCTCACGCTTATGGCTACACCTTC CASSIEGQGAHAYGYTF
TRBJ2-3 TRBV12-2 NA NA TGTGCAAGTCGCTTATCCTGGCGGGAGAATCGAGATACGCAGTATTTT CASRLSWRENRDTQYF
TRBJ2-3 TRBV11-3 TRBD2 NA TGTGCCAGCAGCTTAGTGGGACTAGTGGTAGATACGCAGTATTTT CASSLVGLVVDTQYF
TRBJ1-6 TRBV13 NA once TGTGCCAGCAGCTTCGGAGGTTCACCCCTCCACTTT CASSFGGSPLHF
TRBJ2-1 TRBV27 TRBD2 NA TGTGCCAGCAGTCTCCGTGGCGCTAGCGGGCATGAGCAGTTCTTC CASSLRGASGHEQFF
TRBJ2-2 TRBV13 NA NA TGTGCCAGCAGCCGCGACGGCACCGGGGAGCTGTTTTTT CASSRDGTGELFF
TRBJ2-7 TRBV7-2 NA NA TGTGCCAGCAGCTTAGTTCGGAGCACACCTTACGAGCAGTACTTC CASSLVRSTPYEQYF